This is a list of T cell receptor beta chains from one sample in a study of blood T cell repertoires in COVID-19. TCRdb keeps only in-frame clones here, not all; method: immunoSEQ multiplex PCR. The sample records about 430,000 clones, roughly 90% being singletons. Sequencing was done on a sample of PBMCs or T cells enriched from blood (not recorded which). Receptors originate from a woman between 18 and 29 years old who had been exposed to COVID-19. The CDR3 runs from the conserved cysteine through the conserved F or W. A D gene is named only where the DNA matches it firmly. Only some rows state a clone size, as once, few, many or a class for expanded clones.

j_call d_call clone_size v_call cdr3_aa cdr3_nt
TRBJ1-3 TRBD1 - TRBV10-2 CASRQGGGNTIYF TGCGCCAGCAGGCAAGGGGGCGGAAACACCATATATTTT
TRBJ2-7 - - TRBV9 CASSVGTQETYEQYF TGTGCCAGCAGCGTAGGGACTCAAGAGACCTACGAGCAGTACTTC
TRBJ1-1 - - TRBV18 CASSPVNGQNTEAFF TGTGCCAGCTCACCAGTTAATGGACAGAACACTGAAGCTTTCTTT
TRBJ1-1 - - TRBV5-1 CASSRWTENTEAFF TGCGCCAGCAGCCGCTGGACAGAGAACACTGAAGCTTTCTTT
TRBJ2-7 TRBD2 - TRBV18 CASSPFVAGEEYEQYF TGTGCCAGCTCACCTTTTGTAGCGGGAGAGGAATACGAGCAGTACTTC
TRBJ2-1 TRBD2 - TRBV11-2 CASSLVGKPGGPHNEQFF TGTGCCAGCAGCTTAGTTGGGAAACCGGGGGGGCCCCACAATGAGCAGTTCTTC
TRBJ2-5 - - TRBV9 CASSVDGGEYQETQYF TGTGCCAGCAGCGTAGACGGGGGAGAGTACCAAGAGACCCAGTACTTC
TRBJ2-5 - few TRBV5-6 CASSSWRASPETQYF TGTGCCAGCAGCTCCTGGAGGGCATCCCCAGAGACCCAGTACTTC
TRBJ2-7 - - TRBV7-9 CASSLGGGEQYF TGTGCCAGCAGCTTAGGAGGGGGCGAGCAGTACTTC
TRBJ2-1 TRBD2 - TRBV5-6 CASRHSWEGQNEQFF TGTGCCAGCCGCCATTCATGGGAGGGCCAGAATGAGCAGTTCTTC
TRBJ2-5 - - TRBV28 CASSTSQGGGETQYF TGTGCCAGCAGTACCTCTCAGGGGGGTGGAGAGACCCAGTACTTC
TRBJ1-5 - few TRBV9 CASSVGQGQPQHF TGTGCCAGCAGCGTAGGGCAGGGGCAGCCCCAGCATTTT
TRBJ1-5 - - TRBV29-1 CSVSEGYVQPQHF TGCAGCGTTTCGGAGGGGTATGTGCAGCCCCAGCATTTT
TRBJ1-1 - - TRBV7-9 CASTLSGTEAFF TGTGCCAGCACCCTCTCGGGGACTGAAGCTTTCTTT
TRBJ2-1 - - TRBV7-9 CASSFHGGSSYNEQFF TGTGCCAGCAGCTTTCATGGGGGCAGCTCCTACAATGAGCAGTTCTTC
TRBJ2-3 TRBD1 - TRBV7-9 CASSSGQDSTDTQYF TGTGCCAGCAGCTCAGGACAGGATAGCACAGATACGCAGTATTTT
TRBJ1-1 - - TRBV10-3 CAISDTPGGLGTNTEAFF TGTGCCATCAGTGATACACCCGGAGGGTTGGGGACGAACACTGAAGCTTTCTTT
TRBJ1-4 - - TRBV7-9 CASSLTANEKLFF TGTGCCAGCAGCTTGACAGCGAATGAAAAACTGTTTTTT
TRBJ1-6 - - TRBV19 CASSLQGYNSPLHF TGTGCCAGTAGCCTCCAGGGTTATAATTCACCCCTCCACTTT
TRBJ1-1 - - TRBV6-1 CASSESWGVTEAFF TGTGCCAGCAGTGAAAGTTGGGGAGTCACTGAAGCTTTCTTT
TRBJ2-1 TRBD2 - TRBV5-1 CASSLTSGSIVHEQFF TGCGCCAGCAGCTTGACTAGCGGGAGCATAGTCCATGAGCAGTTCTTC
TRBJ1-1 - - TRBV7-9 CASSLGTYTEAFF TGTGCCAGCAGCTTGGGGACTTACACTGAAGCTTTCTTT
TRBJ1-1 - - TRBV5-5 CASSLAFRVEAFF TGTGCCAGCAGTCTGGCCTTCAGGGTTGAAGCTTTCTTT
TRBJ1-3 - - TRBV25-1 CASSEYVRLSGNTIYF TGTGCCAGCAGTGAATATGTGAGACTCTCTGGAAACACCATATATTTT
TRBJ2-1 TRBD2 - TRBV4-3 CASSPERGYGNEQFF TGCGCCAGCAGCCCTGAGCGGGGGTATGGCAATGAGCAGTTCTTC
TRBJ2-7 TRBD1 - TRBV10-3 CAISDGQGSYEQYF TGTGCCATCAGTGACGGACAGGGATCCTACGAGCAGTACTTC